The entry below describes one TCR beta chain. PBMCs were sourced from more than 9 ml fresh peripheral blood. This sample was included in a study of T cells in Graves' hyperthyroidism and ophthalmopathy. At the level of the study: Prior to any treatment, at the point of initial diagnosis, peripheral blood was collected.

Trimming removed 8 bases from V and 3 bases from J, with 23 bases in between. The CDR3 contains 16 residues. The germline V gene has CDR1 SGHTA and CDR2 FQGNSA. The TCR beta CDR3 regions underwent amplification using RNA transcripts as the source. TCR CDR3 underwent first-round RT-PCR with the HTBI primer set. TCRdb re-derived calls from the multiplex PCR reads in MiXCR, one entry per CDR3 protein. The sample includes 490,000 or so distinct CDR3 sequences, about 20% of them seen just once. The chain is built from TRBV7-2 and TRBJ2-7; possible D gene TRBD1, 6 bases. This TCR was recovered from a woman aged 70-85 years with Graves' ophthalmopathy. Specimen: blood. As DNA, the CDR3 is TGTGCCAGCGGCATAGACCCGGCCAGGGGTAACTACGAGCAGTACTTC. The encoded protein is CASGIDPARGNYEQYF.